This T cell receptor beta chain was sequenced during a study of cytomegalovirus exposure and HLA in healthy donors. Overall study: Earlier, 180 million or so T cells were analyzed, and 90 million to 140 million unique TCR beta sequences were found among them.

General observations from the study: The majority of CMV-associated TCR beta chains were reported as apparently HLA-restricted in a later analysis.

This clone showed up just a few times. The antigen remains undetermined. Researchers ran the PCR with 60 Vbeta and 13 Jbeta primers. Profiled with immunoSEQ multiplex PCR; TCRdb holds only in-frame clones, not every one. This table has approximately 70,000 clones, more than 70% appearing once. The V segment lost 5 bases and the J segment 1 base; nucleotides outside the gene matches: 4. This CDR3 is built from 15 residues. Germline V gene lookup returns CDR1 SGHRS and CDR2 YFSETQ. The receptor was derived from a man aged 40-55 years in good health and CMV-seronegative. The chain links TRBV5-1 to TRBJ2-2, with 8 positions matching TRBD1. Sequencing input: PBMCs. The CDR3 region is CASSTDRENTGELFF. The CDR3 DNA is TGCGCCAGCAGTACGGACAGGGAGAACACCGGGGAGCTGTTTTTT.